One and the same sample provided the 27 T cell receptor beta chains below, sequenced in a study of T-cell memory formation after mild COVID-19. MiXCR, run by TCRdb on the 5' RACE reads, gives a single entry per CDR3 protein. The table shows over 350,000 distinct CDR3 sequences, with 20% to 25% occurring only once. The sequenced material came from PBMCs or a T cell subset sorted from them (not recorded which). Receptors originate from an adult woman who had mild COVID-19 (a few samples of this study predate the infection). Cell type and time point are not known.

This chain links TRBV5-6 with TRBJ1-5; weak D call: TRBD1 (5 bases). V was clipped by 2 bases and J by 3 bases, with 15 bases between them. The CDR3 runs 16 residues. The germline CDR1 and CDR2 sequences are SGHDT and YYEEEE. The CDR3 region has the DNA TGTGCCAGCAGCTTCGAAGGCGGGGGGTACAATCAGCCCCAGCATTTT. It translates to CASSFEGGGYNQPQHF.

V is TRBV6-5 and J is TRBJ2-2; TRBD1 aligns across 7 bases. With V trimmed by 6 bases and J by 1 base, 8 bases remained unmatched. The germline gives CDR1 MNHEY, CDR2 SVGAGI. CDR3 length: 16 residues. CDR3 nucleotide sequence: TGTGCCAGCAGCCCGACAGGGTTGGAGAACACCGGGGAGCTGTTTTTT. This translates into CASSPTGLENTGELFF.

The chain couples TRBV7-9 to TRBJ2-2; possible D gene TRBD1, 6 bases. V was shortened by 10 bases and J by 2 bases, with 11 bases between the two germline ends. The CDR3 is made up of 13 amino acids. From germline, CDR1 is SEHNR and CDR2 FQNEAQ (reference sequence). The CDR3, as DNA: TGTGCCATAAGACAGGCAAACACCGGGGAGCTGTTTTTT. Translated, it gives CAIRQANTGELFF.

The gene calls are TRBV6-1 and TRBJ2-7; maybe TRBD2 (6 bases). The ends were cut back, 8 bases at V and 9 bases at J, with 11 bases in the middle. The V gene's germline CDR1 is MNHNS and CDR2 SASEGT. The length of the CDR3 is 10 residues. CDR3 DNA: TGTGCCAGCTCAGAGGAGGGGCAGTACTTC. It specifies CASSEEGQYF.

The rearrangement joins TRBV2 to TRBJ1-2, with D perhaps matching TRBD1 (6 bases). From germline, CDR1 is SNHLY and CDR2 FYNNEI. Trimming left V 4 bases short and J 4 bases short, with 13 bases between. The CDR3 totals 14 residues. The CDR3 reads CASSGGGDFYGYTF. CDR3 DNA: TGTGCCAGCAGTGGGGGGGGCGACTTCTATGGCTACACCTTC.

There are a few counts of this clonotype. This chain uses TRBV29-1 with TRBJ2-3, with 9 nucleotides matching TRBD1. The CDR3 sequence is 16 residues long. CDR1 is SQVTM and CDR2 is ANQGSEA in the germline V gene. J was trimmed by 2 bases and V by 7 bases; bases with no gene match: 13. CDR3 sequence reads: CSGTLRDRVSTDTQYF. CDR3 DNA: TGCAGCGGAACCTTACGGGACAGGGTTTCCACAGATACGCAGTATTTT.

This chain links TRBV7-2 with TRBJ2-6; 9 nucleotides agree with TRBD1. There are 19 residues in the CDR3. Germline V gene sequence: CDR1 SGHTA, CDR2 FQGNSA. V lost 1 base and J lost 0; bases outside the gene matches: 7. The DNA for the CDR3 is TGTGCCAGCAGCTTAGGAGGGACAGGGCGATTCTCTGGGGCCAACGTCCTGACTTTC. It codes for CASSLGGTGRFSGANVLTF.

J is TRBJ2-7 and V is TRBV21-1; the D call TRBD2 from the table was never checked on the DNA. TRBV21-1 is flagged as a pseudogene. The CDR3 length is 17 residues. CDR3 amino acids: CASSKAGLAGCRYEQYF. The DNA for the CDR3 is TGTGCCAGCAGCAAAGCCGGACTAGCGGGATGTCGGTACGAGCAGTACTTC.

The chain links TRBV9 to TRBJ2-7; the D is unclear. V was cut by 5 bases and J by 2 bases, with 17 bases left in between. The CDR3 consists of 15 residues. Germline CDR1 SGDLS, CDR2 YYNGEE. CDR3 amino acids: CASSETSASPYEQYF. DNA of the CDR3: TGTGCCAGCAGTGAAACATCTGCCTCTCCCTACGAGCAGTACTTC. Complete variable domain (other parts from reference TRBV9 and TRBJ2-7): DSGVTQTPKHLITATGQRVTLRCSPRSGDLSVYWYQQSLDQGLQFLIQYYNGEERAKGNILERFSAQQFPDLHSELNLSSLELGDSALYFCASSETSASPYEQYFGPGTRLTVT.

This chain uses TRBV4-2 with TRBJ2-2; D uncertain. Germline assignment: CDR1 LGHNA and CDR2 YNFKEQ. The CDR3 has 17 residues. Trimming cost V 0 bases and J 2 bases, with 13 bases left between them. This CDR3 reads CASSQDLGQLNTGELFF. DNA of the CDR3: TGTGCCAGCAGCCAAGATCTCGGGCAGCTAAACACCGGGGAGCTGTTTTTT.

This chain connects TRBV4-1 to TRBJ1-4, with TRBD1 as a possible D gene (5 bases). V dropped 5 bases and J dropped 5 bases, with 27 bases sitting between them. This CDR3 is built from 19 residues. Germline lookup yields CDR1 MGHRA and CDR2 YSYEKL. CDR3 sequence reads: CASSFPIAQVSLPNEKLFF. The CDR3 bases are TGCGCCAGCAGCTTCCCAATAGCACAGGTTTCCCTTCCGAATGAAAAACTGTTTTTT.

The V and J genes are TRBV27 and TRBJ1-2, with a weak D call TRBD1 (6 bases). In germline, CDR1 is MNHEY, CDR2 SMNVEV (reference sequence). This CDR3 region has 14 residues. Trimming pared 0 bases from V and 8 bases from J, leaving 13 bases between. DNA of the CDR3: TGTGCCAGCAGTTTATCGATAGTGGGGGCCGGCTACACCTTC. Translation: CASSLSIVGAGYTF.

This clonotype has just a few counts. The chain uses TRBV5-1 and TRBJ2-1; 11 positions agree with TRBD2. The CDR3 has 18 residues. Losses at the gene ends were 1 base for V and 4 bases for J; bases not matched to a gene: 10. Germline values: CDR1 SGHRS, CDR2 YFSETQ. CDR3 in amino acids: CASSLYRTSGFRYNEQFF. CDR3 DNA: TGCGCCAGCAGCTTGTACCGGACTAGCGGGTTTCGTTACAATGAGCAGTTCTTC.

The chain has TRBV2 and TRBJ1-5; a possible D gene is TRBD1 (5 bases). The germline CDR1 and CDR2 sequences are SNHLY and FYNNEI. V shed 8 bases and J shed 6 bases, with 11 bases lying between them. The CDR3 is made up of 12 amino acids. As DNA, the CDR3 is TGTGCCAGCGGGGCGCGAGTTCAGCCCCAGCATTTT. This codes for CASGARVQPQHF. Based on the CDR3 plus reference TRBV2 and TRBJ1-5, the full variable domain is EPEVTQTPSHQVTQMGQEVILRCVPISNHLYFYWYRQILGQKVEFLVSFYNNEISEKSEIFDDQFSVERPDGSNFTLKIRSTKLEDSAMYFCASGARVQPQHFGDGTRLSIL.

The chain employs TRBV3-1 and TRBJ1-6; possible D gene TRBD1, 6 bases. Trimming removed 1 base from V and 7 bases from J, with 8 bases in between. The CDR3 spans 14 residues. From germline, CDR1 is LGHDT and CDR2 YNNKEL (reference sequence). The CDR3 loop reads CASSQVGANSPLHF. The CDR3 DNA sequence: TGTGCCAGCAGCCAAGTGGGGGCAAATTCACCCCTCCACTTT.

This clonotype was seen only once. V is TRBV7-8 and J is TRBJ2-7; D ambiguous. CDR1 is SGHVS, CDR2 FQNEAQ, per germline. The V gene lost 1 base and the J gene lost 6 bases, with 10 bases spanning the gap. This CDR3 has 13 residues. CDR3 in amino acids: CASSLGGRSEQYF. The CDR3 DNA sequence: TGTGCCAGCAGCTTAGGAGGACGCTCCGAGCAGTACTTC.

This clonotype was detected a few times. The J gene is TRBJ2-7, the V gene TRBV27, with D maybe TRBD2 (6 bases). The V end lost 5 bases, the J end lost 3 bases, and 11 bases lay between the germline ends. CDR1 and CDR2 (germline): MNHEY, SMNVEV (reference sequence). The CDR3 runs 13 residues. DNA of the CDR3: TGTGCCAGCAGTCCGGGACTGATCTACGAGCAGTACTTC. Amino acids: CASSPGLIYEQYF.

Written as DNA, the CDR3 is TGTGCCAGCAGCCAAGAGTGGCCGGGCAAAATGGAGACCCAGTACTTC. Encoded protein: CASSQEWPGKMETQYF. V and J are TRBV4-2 and TRBJ2-5, with D unclear. Trimming removed 0 bases at V and 5 bases at J, with 16 bases between. The CDR3 is made up of 16 amino acids. Looked up from germline, CDR1 is LGHNA and CDR2 is YNFKEQ.

This clonotype came up a few times. The V and J genes are TRBV10-3 and TRBJ2-3, with D hard to call. This CDR3 has 14 amino acids. CDR1 ENHRY and CDR2 SYGVKD come from the germline V gene. V gave up 4 bases and J gave up 2 bases, with 10 bases separating them. The CDR3 coding sequence is TGTGCCATCAGTGGCGTTTACGTCACAGATACGCAGTATTTT. Amino acid sequence: CAISGVYVTDTQYF.

The chain links TRBV7-9 to TRBJ2-1, with a possible D match to TRBD2 (7 bases). The germline V gene has CDR1 SEHNR and CDR2 FQNEAQ (reference sequence). The V and J ends lost 11 bases and 5 bases respectively, with 19 bases between them. The CDR3 loop spans 14 amino acids. CDR3 nucleotide sequence: TGTGCCGGGGGAGGGGGACTGGCACACAATGAGCAGTTCTTC. Translation gives CAGGGGLAHNEQFF.

This chain joins TRBV5-6 and TRBJ1-2, with D uncertain. V dropped 1 base and J dropped 5 bases, with 15 bases sitting between them. The V gene's germline CDR1 is SGHDT and CDR2 YYEEEE. The CDR3 length is 15 residues. The CDR3 DNA is TGTGCCAGCAGCTTGTGGGCAGGAAGTGCGTATGGCTACACCTTC. Protein product: CASSLWAGSAYGYTF.

The chain joins TRBV3-1 to TRBJ2-1; TRBD2 matches at 7 bases. This CDR3 has 15 residues. V trimming: 1 base; J trimming: 4 bases; junction bases outside the gene matches: 4. Germline V gene sequence: CDR1 LGHDT, CDR2 YNNKEL (reference sequence). The CDR3 coding sequence is TGTGCCAGCAGCCAAGGTGGGGGGGGATACAATGAGCAGTTCTTC. Translating it yields CASSQGGGGYNEQFF.

The rearrangement uses TRBV7-9 and TRBJ1-2; the D is unclear. The CDR3 sequence is 12 residues long. Germline CDR1 reads SEHNR; CDR2 reads FQNEAQ (reference sequence). V lost 8 bases to trimming and J lost 4 bases, with 11 bases between them. The CDR3 bases are TGTGCCAGCGCGAGTTGGGGCTATGGCTACACCTTC. This gives the protein CASASWGYGYTF. The full variable domain, rest sourced from reference TRBV7-9 and TRBJ1-2, is DTGVSQNPRHKITKRGQNVTFRCDPISEHNRLYWYRQTLGQGPEFLTYFQNEAQLEKSRLLSDRFSAERPKGSFSTLEIQRTEQGDSAMYLCASASWGYGYTFGSGTRLTVV.

The chain combines TRBV4-2 with TRBJ2-1; 11 bases are a match to TRBD2. V lost 3 bases and J lost 0; bases outside the gene matches: 4. The CDR3 length is 17 residues. In germline, CDR1 is LGHNA, CDR2 YNFKEQ. The CDR3 spells CASSHTSGGSSYNEQFF. DNA for the CDR3: TGTGCCAGCAGCCACACTAGCGGGGGTAGCTCCTACAATGAGCAGTTCTTC.

In this sample, this clonotype turned up a few times. The rearrangement uses TRBV24-1 and TRBJ1-5, with D tentatively TRBD1 (6 bases). The CDR3 is 13 residues long. Trimming took off 3 bases at V and 4 bases at J, with 6 bases between the two ends. Germline assignment: CDR1 KGHDR and CDR2 SFDVKD. CDR3 sequence (DNA): TGTGCCACCAGTGATACAGGGAATCAGCCCCAGCATTTT. The encoded protein is CATSDTGNQPQHF.

The chain's CDR3 is CASSFDGRGEQYF. The CDR3 nucleotides read TGTGCCAGCAGTTTTGACGGGAGAGGCGAGCAGTACTTC. This chain connects TRBV6-2 or TRBV6-3 to TRBJ2-7; possible D gene TRBD2, 6 bases. Germline CDR1 reads MNHEY; CDR2 reads SVGEGT. The V gene lost 4 bases and the J gene lost 6 bases, with 13 bases spanning the gap. This CDR3 is built from 13 residues.

The chain combines TRBV11-3 with TRBJ2-7; D is undetermined. The CDR3 has 12 amino acids. CDR1 and CDR2 from the germline V gene are SGHNT and YENEEA. V lost 1 base and J 7 bases, leaving 8 bases between the germline ends. CDR3 residues: CASSLAAWEQYF. The CDR3, as DNA: TGTGCCAGCAGCTTAGCCGCGTGGGAGCAGTACTTC.